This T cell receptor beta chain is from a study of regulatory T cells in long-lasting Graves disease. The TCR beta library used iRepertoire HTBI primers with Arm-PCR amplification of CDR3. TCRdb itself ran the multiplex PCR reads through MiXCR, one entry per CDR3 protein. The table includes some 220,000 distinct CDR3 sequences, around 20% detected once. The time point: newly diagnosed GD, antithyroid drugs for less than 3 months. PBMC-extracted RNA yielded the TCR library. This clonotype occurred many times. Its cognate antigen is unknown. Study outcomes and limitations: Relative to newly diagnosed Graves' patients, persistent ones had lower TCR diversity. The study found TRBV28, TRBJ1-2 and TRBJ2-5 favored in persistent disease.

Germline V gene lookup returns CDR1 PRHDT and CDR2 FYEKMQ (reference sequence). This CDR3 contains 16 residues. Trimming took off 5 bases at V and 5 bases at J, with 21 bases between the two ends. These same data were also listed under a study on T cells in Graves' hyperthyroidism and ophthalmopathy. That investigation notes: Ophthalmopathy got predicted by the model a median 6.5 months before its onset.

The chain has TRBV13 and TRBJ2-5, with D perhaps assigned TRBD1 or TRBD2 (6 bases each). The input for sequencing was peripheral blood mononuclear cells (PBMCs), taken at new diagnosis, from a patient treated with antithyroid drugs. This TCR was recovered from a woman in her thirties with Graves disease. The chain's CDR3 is CASSGRDMKGAETQYF. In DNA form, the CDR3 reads TGTGCCAGCAGCGGGCGGGACATGAAGGGTGCGGAGACCCAGTACTTC.